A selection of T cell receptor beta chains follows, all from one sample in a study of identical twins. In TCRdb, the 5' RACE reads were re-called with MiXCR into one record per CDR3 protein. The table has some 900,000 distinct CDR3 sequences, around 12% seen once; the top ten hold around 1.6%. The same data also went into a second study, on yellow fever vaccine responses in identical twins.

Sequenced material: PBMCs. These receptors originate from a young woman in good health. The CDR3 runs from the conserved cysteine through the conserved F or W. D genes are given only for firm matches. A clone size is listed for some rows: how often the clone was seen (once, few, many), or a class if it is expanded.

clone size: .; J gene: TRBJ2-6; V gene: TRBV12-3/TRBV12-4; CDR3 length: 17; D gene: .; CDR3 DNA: TGTGCCAGCAGTTTCGCCCCCTCGCAAACTGGGGCCAACGTCCTGACTTTC; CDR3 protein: CASSFAPSQTGANVLTF
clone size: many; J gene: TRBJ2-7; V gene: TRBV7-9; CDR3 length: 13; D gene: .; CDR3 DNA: TGTGCCAGCAGTTCGCAGGGAACCTACGAGCAGTACTTC; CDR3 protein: CASSSQGTYEQYF
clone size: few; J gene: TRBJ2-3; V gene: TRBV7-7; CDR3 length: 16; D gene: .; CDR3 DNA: TGTGCCAGCAGTCCACTTTACGAATCCAACGGAGATACGCAGTATTTT; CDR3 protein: CASSPLYESNGDTQYF
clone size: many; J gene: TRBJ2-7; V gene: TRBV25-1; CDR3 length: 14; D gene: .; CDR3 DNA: TGTGCCAGCAGTGAGGGAGGCGTCCACTACGAGCAGTACTTC; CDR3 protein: CASSEGGVHYEQYF
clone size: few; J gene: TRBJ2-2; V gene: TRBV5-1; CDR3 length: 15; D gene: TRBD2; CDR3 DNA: TGCGCCAGCAGCCCGGGACTAATGAACACCGGGGAGCTGTTTTTT; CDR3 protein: CASSPGLMNTGELFF
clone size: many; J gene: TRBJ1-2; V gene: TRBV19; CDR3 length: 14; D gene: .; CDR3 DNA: TGTGCCAGCTCTTACAGGGAGACTAACTATGGCTACACCTTC; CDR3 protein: CASSYRETNYGYTF
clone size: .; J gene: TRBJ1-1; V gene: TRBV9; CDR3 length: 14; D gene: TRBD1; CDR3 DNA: TGTGCCAGCAGCCCGCAGGGGGCAACCACTGAAGTTTTCTTT; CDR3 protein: CASSPQGATTEVFF
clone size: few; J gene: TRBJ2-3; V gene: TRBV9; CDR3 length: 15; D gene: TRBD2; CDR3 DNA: TGTGCCAGCAGCCCCGGTGGGGAGGGCCCAGATACGCAGTATTTT; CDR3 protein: CASSPGGEGPDTQYF
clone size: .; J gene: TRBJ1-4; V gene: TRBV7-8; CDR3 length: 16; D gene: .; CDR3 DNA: TGTGCCAGCAGCTTACGGAGGGGTTCGGCTAATGAAAAACTGTTTTTT; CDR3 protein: CASSLRRGSANEKLFF
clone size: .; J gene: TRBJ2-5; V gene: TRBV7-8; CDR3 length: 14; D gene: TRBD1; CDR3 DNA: TGTGCCAGCAGCTCGTACTCACAGGGGTTGACCCAGTACTTC; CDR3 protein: CASSSYSQGLTQYF
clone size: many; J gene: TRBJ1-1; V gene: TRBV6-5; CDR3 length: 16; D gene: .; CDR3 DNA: TGTGCCAGCAGTTACAAAACGCGGGCCCGAAACACTGAAGCTTTCTTT; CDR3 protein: CASSYKTRARNTEAFF
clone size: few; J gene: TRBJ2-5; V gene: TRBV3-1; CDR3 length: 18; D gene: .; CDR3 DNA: TGTGCCAGCAGCCCGCGGCCCTTTGGGCGAGGAGGTCAAGAGACCCAGTACTTC; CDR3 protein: CASSPRPFGRGGQETQYF
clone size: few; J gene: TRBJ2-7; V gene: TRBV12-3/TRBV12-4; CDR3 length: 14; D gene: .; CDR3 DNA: TGTGCCAGCAGTCCCGGGACACAACCCTACGAGCAGTACTTC; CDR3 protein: CASSPGTQPYEQYF
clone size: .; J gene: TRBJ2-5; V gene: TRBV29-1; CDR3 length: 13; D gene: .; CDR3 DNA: TGCAGCGTCCAAACAGGGGGAGGGGAGACCCAGTACTTC; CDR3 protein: CSVQTGGGETQYF
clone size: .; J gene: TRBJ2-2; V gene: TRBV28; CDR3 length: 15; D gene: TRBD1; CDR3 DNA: TGTGCCAGCCGACAGGGGGCCGAGGGGACCGGGGAGCTGTTTTTT; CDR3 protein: CASRQGAEGTGELFF
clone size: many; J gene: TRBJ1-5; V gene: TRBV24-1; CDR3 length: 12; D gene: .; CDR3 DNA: TGTGCCACCAGTGATTCGGGTCAGCCCCAGCATTTT; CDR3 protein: CATSDSGQPQHF
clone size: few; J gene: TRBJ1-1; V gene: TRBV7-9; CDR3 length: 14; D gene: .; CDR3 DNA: TGTGCCAGCAGCTTAGGTCCCGGGGGCACTGAAGCTTTCTTT; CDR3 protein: CASSLGPGGTEAFF